Here is one TCR beta chain with its context. What it recognizes is unknown. This record belongs to a study of early stage breast cancer tumors. Study-level information: Most invasive tumors, twelve of 16, were ER+/PR+/HER2-. The ER+/PR+/HER2- tumors included eight ductal and four lobular carcinomas.

Germline CDR1 and CDR2: SGHNT and YYREEE (reference sequence). Unmatched junction bases numbered 11, after V lost 4 bases and J lost 3 bases. The CDR3 is made up of 17 amino acids. General study results and limits: Most shared enriched TCRB sequences were commonly generated ones.

Blood replicates held 0.5 ug DNA, tumor or normal breast about 1.5 ug, two each. The repertoire was sequenced with immunoSEQ multiplex PCR; TCRdb's copy has only in-frame clones and lacks some. The sample gives over 8,500 clones, about two thirds of which show up once; 22% is in the top ten. The chain uses TRBV5-4 and TRBJ2-3; TRBD1 aligns across 10 bases. The clonotype was recovered from a person aged 40 to 50 with breast cancer. Sample: breast tumor tissue. The CDR3 coding sequence is TGTGCCAGCAGCCTCCCAGGGACAGGGGATGGGACAGATACGCAGTATTTT. This encodes CASSLPGTGDGTDTQYF.